A single sample is the source of the 31 T cell receptor beta chains below, sequenced in a study of blood T cell repertoires in COVID-19. Some clones are missing from TCRdb's copy, which holds only in-frame ones; the method was immunoSEQ multiplex PCR. The table lists 150,000 to 200,000 clones, 80% of them singletons. The specimen was PBMCs or T cells enriched from blood (not recorded which). These receptors all come from a man aged 35 to 55 who had recovered from COVID-19.

There are a few counts of this clone. V and J are TRBV6-5 and TRBJ1-6; 10 bases are shared with TRBD1. Losses at the gene ends were 5 bases for V and 7 bases for J; bases not matched to a gene: 5. The germline gives CDR1 MNHEY, CDR2 SVGAGI. The CDR3 sequence is 15 residues long. The CDR3 reads CASSLGTGDNSPLHF. The CDR3, as DNA: TGTGCCAGCAGTCTCGGGACAGGGGACAATTCACCCCTCCACTTT.

The chain recombines TRBV2 with TRBJ2-1, with TRBD1 as a possible D gene (6 bases). Germline V CDR1 and CDR2: SNHLY, FYNNEI. The CDR3 extends over 15 amino acids. The ends were cut back, 0 bases at V and 10 bases at J, with 16 bases in the middle. The CDR3 bases are TGTGCCAGCAGTGAAGCGTCGCCAGGGGTGAACGAGCAGTTCTTC. It is translated as CASSEASPGVNEQFF.

The chain is built from TRBV5-1 and TRBJ2-5; 13 nucleotides agree with TRBD2. Germline V gene sequence: CDR1 SGHRS, CDR2 YFSETQ. V dropped 5 bases and J dropped 5; count of bases not matched to a gene: 6. CDR3 length: 15 residues. CDR3 DNA: TGCGCCAGCAGATGGACTAGCGGGGGAGCGGAGACCCAGTACTTC. It is translated as CASRWTSGGAETQYF.

V gene TRBV5-1 combines with J gene TRBJ1-5, with a possible D match to TRBD1 (5 bases). The germline CDR1 and CDR2 sequences are SGHRS and YFSETQ. This CDR3 is built from 14 residues. Deletions cut 1 base from V and 7 bases from J, with 12 bases between. The CDR3 reads CASSLTGPSQPQHF. In DNA, the CDR3 is TGCGCCAGCAGCTTGACAGGACCCTCGCAGCCCCAGCATTTT.

The chain recombines TRBV24-1 with TRBJ2-5; 10 bases map to TRBD1. This CDR3 comprises 14 residues. Germline CDR1 reads KGHDR; CDR2 reads SFDVKD. J gave up 2 bases and V 11 bases, and 7 bases lay outside the gene matches. The CDR3 protein is CASPGQGFQETQYF. The CDR3, as DNA: TGTGCCAGCCCGGGACAGGGGTTTCAAGAGACCCAGTACTTC.

The chain joins TRBV10-3 to TRBJ2-2; 7 bases are a match to TRBD1. The CDR3 is 12 amino acids. The germline gives CDR1 ENHRY, CDR2 SYGVKD. V dropped 11 bases and J dropped 5; count of bases not matched to a gene: 5. CDR3 region: CASKTGTGELFF. In nucleotides, the CDR3 is TGTGCCTCGAAGACAGGGACCGGGGAGCTGTTTTTT.

V and J are TRBV28 and TRBJ1-3, with D possibly TRBD1 on 6 matching bases. Germline V gives CDR1 MDHEN, CDR2 SYDVKM. V was clipped by 4 bases and J by 4 bases, with 14 bases between them. The length of the CDR3 is 15 residues. Here the CDR3 reads CASSSPTGQGNTIYF. The CDR3 nucleotides are TGTGCCAGCAGTTCCCCGACAGGCCAAGGAAACACCATATATTTT.

The chain carries TRBV27 and TRBJ2-7; TRBD1 aligns across 10 bases. The germline gives CDR1 MNHEY, CDR2 SMNVEV (reference sequence). This CDR3 spans 12 amino acids. V lost 6 bases to trimming and J lost 7 bases; unmatched junction nucleotides: 3. The CDR3 coding sequence is TGTGCCAGCAGGGGACAGGGGAGGGAGCAGTACGTC. Translation gives CASRGQGREQYV.

This chain uses TRBV30 with TRBJ1-6, with 8 bases that match TRBD1. This CDR3 spans 16 amino acids. Losses at the gene ends were 3 bases for V and 2 bases for J; bases not matched to a gene: 6. Germline-derived CDR1 and CDR2 are GTSNPN and SVGIG (reference sequence). CDR3 bases: TGTGCCTGGAGAGGACAGGGAGGCACCTATAATTCACCCCTCCACTTT. Its protein product is CAWRGQGGTYNSPLHF.

This clone was picked up one time. The chain recombines TRBV18 with TRBJ1-4; tentative D call: TRBD1 (5 bases). This CDR3 region has 16 residues. Germline lookup yields CDR1 KGHSH and CDR2 LQKENI. V lost 1 base and J 0 bases, leaving 9 bases between the germline ends. The CDR3 nucleotides read TGTGCCAGCTCACCACGGGGCGTTGCAACTAATGAAAAACTGTTTTTT. Protein: CASSPRGVATNEKLFF.

The rearrangement joins TRBV2 to TRBJ1-2; the match to TRBD1 covers 8 bases. V lost 6 bases, J lost 4 bases, and 10 bases stayed unmatched. The CDR3 is 15 amino acids. The germline gives CDR1 SNHLY, CDR2 FYNNEI. The CDR3 nucleotides are TGTGCCAGCAGAGATCCCGGGACAGGTTCCTATGGCTACACCTTC. This codes for CASRDPGTGSYGYTF.

The chain combines TRBV5-6 with TRBJ2-3; 11 bases are a match to TRBD2. This CDR3 comprises 15 residues. V lost 4 bases and J lost 4; bases outside the gene matches: 5. Germline V gives CDR1 SGHDT, CDR2 YYEEEE. Here the CDR3 reads CASSRTSGGPDTQYF. The CDR3, as DNA: TGTGCCAGCAGCCGAACTAGCGGGGGACCAGATACGCAGTATTTT.

J is TRBJ1-1 and V is TRBV6-1, with 7 bases aligning to TRBD1. Germline CDR1 reads MNHNS; CDR2 reads SASEGT. V gave up 1 base and J gave up 5 bases; unmatched junction bases: 4. This CDR3 comprises 14 residues. Here the CDR3 reads CASSEVPGGTEAFF. DNA for the CDR3: TGTGCCAGCAGTGAAGTTCCAGGGGGAACTGAAGCTTTCTTT.

The V call is TRBV24-1, the J call TRBJ1-1; D is perhaps TRBD1 (6 bases). The V gene lost 7 bases and the J gene lost 3 bases, with 11 bases spanning the gap. Per germline, CDR1 KGHDR and CDR2 SFDVKD. The CDR3 runs 13 residues. CDR3 residues: CATRRGGYTEAFF. The CDR3 DNA follows: TGTGCCACCAGGAGGGGGGGGTACACTGAAGCTTTCTTT.

A word on this clone: The same CDR3 is also encoded by other DNA sequences in this sample. The J gene is TRBJ2-2, the V gene TRBV6-5; TRBD2 might be the D (5 bases). V dropped 0 bases and J dropped 6 bases, with 8 bases sitting between them. There are 14 residues in the CDR3. The germline V gene encodes CDR1 MNHEY and CDR2 SVGAGI. The DNA for the CDR3 is TGTGCCAGCAGTTACTCAACGGGGTCCGGGGAGCTGTTTTTT. It codes for CASSYSTGSGELFF.

The chain couples TRBV5-6 to TRBJ1-4; TRBD1 aligns across 8 bases. CDR3 length equals 15 residues. Germline loops: CDR1 SGHDT, CDR2 YYEEEE. V gave up 6 bases and J gave up 9 bases; unmatched junction bases: 13. CDR3 in amino acids: CASTAVDRVSQKLFF. DNA for the CDR3: TGTGCCAGCACCGCCGTGGACAGGGTATCCCAAAAACTGTTTTTT. Drawing the rest from reference TRBV5-6 and TRBJ1-4, the complete variable domain is DAGVTQSPTHLIKTRGQQVTLRCSPKSGHDTVSWYQQALGQGPQFIFQYYEEEERQRGNFPDRFSGHQFPNYSSELNVNALLLGDSALYLCASTAVDRVSQKLFFGSGTQLSVL.

This clone was observed once. The chain couples TRBV2 to TRBJ2-1, with TRBD1 matching over 11 bases. Per the germline V gene, CDR1 is SNHLY and CDR2 is FYNNEI. After removal of 5 bases from V and 7 bases from J, the junction contained 4 bases not matched to a gene. The CDR3 extends over 14 amino acids. CDR3: CASSRDRGLNEQFF. The CDR3 region has the DNA TGTGCCAGCAGTCGGGACAGGGGGTTAAATGAGCAGTTCTTC.

The rearrangement uses TRBV6-5 and TRBJ2-5; 9 nucleotides line up with TRBD2. CDR3 size: 15 residues. Germline V gives CDR1 MNHEY, CDR2 SVGAGI. Unmatched junction bases numbered 7, after V lost 6 bases and J lost 2 bases. CDR3 in DNA: TGTGCCAGCAGGGGCCGCGGGGGGGTTCAAGAGACCCAGTACTTC. Translating it yields CASRGRGGVQETQYF.

The chain links TRBV11-1 to TRBJ2-7; D not certain. From germline, CDR1 is SGHAT and CDR2 FQDESV (reference sequence). With 2 bases removed from V and 0 bases from J, the gap between germline ends came to 5 bases. The CDR3 is 13 residues long. CDR3 region: CASSLTASYEQYF. CDR3 nucleotides: TGTGCCAGCAGCTTAACAGCCTCCTACGAGCAGTACTTC.

The chain recombines TRBV5-6 with TRBJ1-1; the match to TRBD1 covers 7 bases. The CDR3 covers 12 residues. V dropped 0 bases and J dropped 8; count of bases not matched to a gene: 1. Germline assignment: CDR1 SGHDT and CDR2 YYEEEE. This CDR3 is CASSLGDREAFF. The CDR3 nucleotides are TGTGCCAGCAGCTTGGGGGACAGAGAAGCTTTCTTT.

This clone has only one observation. The gene calls are TRBV14 and TRBJ1-1; perhaps TRBD1 as D (6 bases). CDR1 and CDR2 from the germline V gene are SGHDN and FVKESK. The V gene lost 4 bases and the J gene lost 2 bases, with 17 bases spanning the gap. This CDR3 is built from 16 residues. CDR3 bases: TGTGCCAGCAGCCGTAAGGTGGCACAGGGCAACACTGAAGCTTTCTTT. Translating it yields CASSRKVAQGNTEAFF.

The chain is built from TRBV28 and TRBJ2-3; tentative D call: TRBD2 (5 bases). In germline, CDR1 is MDHEN, CDR2 SYDVKM. CDR3 length equals 14 residues. The V and J ends lost 6 bases and 10 bases respectively, with 20 bases between them. The CDR3: CASSPGLFPRAQYF. The CDR3, as DNA: TGTGCCAGCAGCCCCGGACTTTTCCCTCGTGCGCAGTATTTT.

The chain recombines TRBV30 with TRBJ1-1; D is uncertain. The CDR3 totals 12 residues. V lost 4 bases and J lost 7, with 13 bases in between. Germline V gene sequence: CDR1 GTSNPN, CDR2 SVGIG (reference sequence). In nucleotides, the CDR3 is TGTGCCTGGATATCAGGAGGGAATGAAGCTTTCTTT. It translates to CAWISGGNEAFF.

The rearrangement joins TRBV28 to TRBJ2-7, with TRBD1 identical over 12 bases. This CDR3 is 15 amino acids long. Germline V gene data show CDR1 as MDHEN and CDR2 as SYDVKM. Unmatched junction bases numbered 12, after V lost 6 bases and J lost 9 bases. The CDR3 loop reads CASSASGTGGAGQYV. DNA of the CDR3: TGTGCCAGCAGCGCCTCCGGGACAGGGGGCGCCGGGCAGTACGTC.

This chain uses TRBV2 with TRBJ1-2, with 10 bases that match TRBD1. Per the germline V gene, CDR1 is SNHLY and CDR2 is FYNNEI. The CDR3 covers 16 residues. V lost 0 bases, J lost 4 bases, and 5 bases stayed unmatched. For the CDR3, the DNA is TGTGCCAGCAGTGAAGCACACGGGACAGGGGCCTATGGCTACACCTTC. This codes for CASSEAHGTGAYGYTF.

In DNA form, the CDR3 reads TGTGCCAGCAGCCCGTTCCAGTCTTATCAAGAGACCCAGTACTTC. Its protein product is CASSPFQSYQETQYF. The rearrangement links TRBV11-2 to TRBJ2-5, with unresolved D. The ends were cut back, 5 bases at V and 2 bases at J, with 15 bases in the middle. This CDR3 contains 15 residues. In germline, CDR1 is SGHAT, CDR2 FQNNGV.

This clone turned up a few times. The V and J genes are TRBV10-3 and TRBJ1-5; possibly TRBD1 for D (5 bases). The CDR3 is made up of 18 amino acids. Germline V gives CDR1 ENHRY, CDR2 SYGVKD. With 10 bases removed from V and 0 bases from J, the gap between germline ends came to 25 bases. CDR3 sequence reads: CASSLSGQPVDSNQPQHF. CDR3 nucleotide sequence: TGTGCCAGCAGCCTCTCAGGACAACCAGTCGATAGCAATCAGCCCCAGCATTTT.

The gene calls are TRBV30 and TRBJ2-3, with 9 bases matching TRBD2. V gave up 1 base and J gave up 4 bases; unmatched junction bases: 3. The germline gives CDR1 GTSNPN, CDR2 SVGIG (reference sequence). This CDR3 region has 14 residues. The CDR3 bases are TGTGCCTGGAGTGAGACTAGCGGAGCAGATACGCAGTATTTT. This gives the protein CAWSETSGADTQYF.

The rearrangement links TRBV13 to TRBJ2-2; TRBD2 agrees at 8 bases. V lost 0 bases, J lost 3 bases, and 3 bases stayed unmatched. In germline, CDR1 is PRHDT, CDR2 FYEKMQ (reference sequence). The CDR3 consists of 16 residues. CDR3 protein: CASSLGPAGDTGELFF. The CDR3 region has the DNA TGTGCCAGCAGCTTAGGTCCAGCGGGAGACACCGGGGAGCTGTTTTTT.

The chain recombines TRBV5-3 with TRBJ2-3; 10 bases match TRBD2. TRBV5-3 has ORF status, its function being uncertain. There are 21 residues in the CDR3. V gave up 3 bases and J gave up 0 bases; unmatched junction bases: 19. The CDR3 coding sequence is TGTGCCAGAAGCTGGAGCGGGGGGGGCTATCCAATTAAGTCTAGCACAGATACGCAGTATTTT. Amino acids: CARSWSGGGYPIKSSTDTQYF.

The V gene is TRBV5-1, the J gene TRBJ2-5, with D maybe TRBD1 (5 bases). V was clipped by 0 bases and J by 3 bases, with 9 bases between them. Germline lookup yields CDR1 SGHRS and CDR2 YFSETQ. The CDR3 consists of 14 residues. CDR3: CASSLVAREETQYF. CDR3 sequence (DNA): TGCGCCAGCAGCTTGGTAGCCAGGGAAGAGACCCAGTACTTC.